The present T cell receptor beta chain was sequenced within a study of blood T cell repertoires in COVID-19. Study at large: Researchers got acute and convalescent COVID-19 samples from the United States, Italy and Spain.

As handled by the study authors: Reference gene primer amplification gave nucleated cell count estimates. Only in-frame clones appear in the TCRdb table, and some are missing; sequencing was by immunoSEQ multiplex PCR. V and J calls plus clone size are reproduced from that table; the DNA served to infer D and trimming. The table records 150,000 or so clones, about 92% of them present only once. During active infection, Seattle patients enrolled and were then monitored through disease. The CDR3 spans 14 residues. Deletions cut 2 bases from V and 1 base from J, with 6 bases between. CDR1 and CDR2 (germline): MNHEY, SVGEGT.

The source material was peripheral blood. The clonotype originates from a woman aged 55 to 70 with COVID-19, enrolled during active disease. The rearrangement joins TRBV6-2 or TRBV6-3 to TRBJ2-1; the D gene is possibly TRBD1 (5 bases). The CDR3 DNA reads TGTGCCAGCAGTTACCCAGGGTCCTACAATGAGCAGTTCTTC. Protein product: CASSYPGSYNEQFF.